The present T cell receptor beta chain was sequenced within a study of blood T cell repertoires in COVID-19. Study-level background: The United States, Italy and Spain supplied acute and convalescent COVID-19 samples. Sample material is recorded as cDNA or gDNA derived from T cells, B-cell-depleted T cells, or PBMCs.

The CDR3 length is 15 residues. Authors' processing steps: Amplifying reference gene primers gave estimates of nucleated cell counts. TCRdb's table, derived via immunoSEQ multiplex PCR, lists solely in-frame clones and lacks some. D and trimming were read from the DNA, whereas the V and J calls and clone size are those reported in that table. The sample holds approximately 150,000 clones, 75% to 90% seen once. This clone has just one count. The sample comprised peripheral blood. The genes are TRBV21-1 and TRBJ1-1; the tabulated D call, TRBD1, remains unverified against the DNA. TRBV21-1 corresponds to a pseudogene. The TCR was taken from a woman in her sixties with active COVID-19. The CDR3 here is CASSKSPDRNTEAFF. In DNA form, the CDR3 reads TGTGCCAGCAGCAAGAGTCCGGACAGGAACACTGAAGCTTTCTTT.